Following are 9 T cell receptor beta chains from one sample sequenced in a study of OX40 agonist ivuxolimab in advanced cancers. Sequencing was performed with immunoSEQ multiplex PCR; in TCRdb, only in-frame clones are kept and a portion is missing. Seen here are around 67,000 clones, about 85% observed once, and the top ten hold under 2.5%. The sequencing used CD4+ or CD8+ T cells sorted from blood, collected in a trial of the OX40 agonist ivuxolimab. The receptors were sampled from an adult with an advanced solid tumor such as melanoma, head and neck, liver or kidney cancer.

This clone was recorded once. This chain links TRBV5-3 with TRBJ2-1, with D perhaps being TRBD1 or TRBD2 (6 bases each). TRBV5-3 is noted as an ORF with a role that remains uncertain. Deletions cut 4 bases from V and 5 bases from J, with 22 bases between. The CDR3 is 17 amino acids. The CDR3 DNA follows: TGTGCCAGAAGCCTCAGAAGGGGGGTGAAGACGAACAATGAGCAGTTCTTC. Its translation: CARSLRRGVKTNNEQFF.

The V gene is TRBV19, the J gene TRBJ1-1; the D is unclear. Looked up from germline, CDR1 is LNHDA and CDR2 is SQIVND (reference sequence). V was pared by 7 bases and J by 4 bases, with 13 bases between. The CDR3 runs to 13 residues. This CDR3 is CASMEERGTEAFF. The CDR3 nucleotides read TGTGCCAGTATGGAAGAACGGGGCACTGAAGCTTTCTTT.

The chain carries TRBV9 and TRBJ2-3; D call uncertain. Germline lookup yields CDR1 SGDLS and CDR2 YYNGEE. The CDR3 totals 15 residues. Trimming shortened V by 0 bases and J by 2 bases, and 10 bases separated the two germline ends. This CDR3 is CASSVEWWSTDTQYF. The CDR3, as DNA: TGTGCCAGCAGCGTAGAATGGTGGTCCACAGATACGCAGTATTTT.

This chain links TRBV7-3 with TRBJ2-7; tentatively, D is TRBD2 (5 bases). The CDR3 is 13 amino acids. V dropped 3 bases and J dropped 2 bases, with 8 bases sitting between them. The germline CDR1 and CDR2 sequences are SGHTA and FQGTGA. DNA of the CDR3: TGTGCCAGCAGCTTGGGGAGTACCTACGAGCAGTACTTC. Protein product: CASSLGSTYEQYF.

This clone was recorded only once. This chain joins TRBV9 and TRBJ1-6; 9 bases align to TRBD1. V was clipped by 3 bases and J by 2 bases; unmatched bases: 6. The CDR3 totals 17 residues. Germline CDR1 reads SGDLS; CDR2 reads YYNGEE. CDR3 nucleotides: TGTGCCAGCAGCGATGGGGGACAGGGCGCCTATAATTCACCCCTCCACTTT. This encodes CASSDGGQGAYNSPLHF. Full variable domain (remainder filled in from reference TRBV9 and TRBJ1-6): DSGVTQTPKHLITATGQRVTLRCSPRSGDLSVYWYQQSLDQGLQFLIQYYNGEERAKGNILERFSAQQFPDLHSELNLSSLELGDSALYFCASSDGGQGAYNSPLHFGNGTRLTVT.

The chain combines TRBV30 with TRBJ1-4; unclear D gene. Looked up from germline, CDR1 is GTSNPN and CDR2 is SVGIG (reference sequence). V was trimmed by 3 bases and J by 1 base, leaving 6 bases between them. The CDR3 contains 13 residues. The CDR3 nucleotides read TGTGCCTGGAGCCTGGGAACTAATGAAAAACTGTTTTTT. Encoded protein: CAWSLGTNEKLFF.

This chain joins TRBV19 and TRBJ1-2; weak D call: TRBD1 (5 bases). Germline V gene sequence: CDR1 LNHDA, CDR2 SQIVND (reference sequence). The V gene lost 5 bases and the J gene lost 1 base, with 11 bases spanning the gap. The CDR3 length is 14 residues. The CDR3 DNA is TGTGCCAGTAGTGCTGGGACGGTTAACTATGGCTACACCTTC. It yields the protein CASSAGTVNYGYTF.

The J gene is TRBJ2-1, the V gene TRBV5-1; possibly TRBD2 for D (6 bases). CDR1 and CDR2 from the germline V gene are SGHRS and YFSETQ. CDR3 length: 14 amino acids. The V and J ends lost 9 bases and 5 bases respectively, with 18 bases between them. This CDR3 reads CATSLWGVNNEQFF. In nucleotides, the CDR3 is TGCGCCACCTCCTTATGGGGGGTCAACAATGAGCAGTTCTTC.

The DNA of the CDR3 is TGTGCCAGCAGCCAAGCGGCGACCGGGGAGCTGTTTTTT. It yields the protein CASSQAATGELFF. The chain links TRBV14 to TRBJ2-2; no clear D. V lost 1 base and J lost 5, with 5 bases in between. CDR3 length: 13 residues. CDR1 and CDR2 (germline): SGHDN, FVKESK.